This entry lists 21 T cell receptor beta chains sequenced from one sample in a study of beta chain features in type 1 diabetes. Study-wide findings and caveats: Patients with Type 1 diabetes showed moderately but significantly shorter TCRB CDR3s in all four CD4+ subsets.

Investigators reverse transcribed all isolated RNA, so they sequenced expressed TCRB transcripts. The method was immunoSEQ multiplex PCR; TCRdb's version includes in-frame clones alone and lacks a portion of them. Among about 300,000 clones listed, approximately 15% were seen once. Their target antigens are unknown. The sequencing input was naive CD4+ T cells from blood. The receptor source for this set is a woman between 18 and 30 years old with type 1 diabetes.

This clone was counted a few times. V usage is TRBV5-1 and J usage is TRBJ2-2; D is unclear. Germline lookup yields CDR1 SGHRS and CDR2 YFSETQ. The ends were cut back, 5 bases at V and 0 bases at J, with 11 bases in the middle. CDR3 length equals 15 residues. The CDR3 here is CASRASPPNTGELFF. The DNA of the CDR3 is TGCGCCAGCAGGGCTTCCCCACCGAACACCGGGGAGCTGTTTTTT.

This clone was recorded a few times. The chain couples TRBV5-1 to TRBJ2-7, with TRBD1 matching over 9 bases. Germline CDR1 SGHRS, CDR2 YFSETQ. CDR3 length: 14 residues. Trimming cost V 4 bases and J 6 bases; bases outside gene matches: 8. CDR3: CASSTGTGSGEQYF. The CDR3 DNA reads TGCGCCAGCAGCACCGGGACAGGGAGCGGCGAGCAGTACTTC.

This clone was seen a few times. The CDR3 nucleotides read TGCGCCAGCACTAGCCGAGCGCCCTCCTACAATGAGCAGTTCTTC. Its protein product is CASTSRAPSYNEQFF. V gene TRBV5-1 combines with J gene TRBJ2-1, with a weak D call TRBD2 (5 bases). Germline CDR1 is SGHRS and CDR2 is YFSETQ. The V and J ends lost 6 bases and 0 bases respectively, with 13 bases between them. This CDR3 spans 15 amino acids.

The CDR3 spells CASSSTAGANTGELFF. The CDR3 nucleotides are TGTGCCAGCAGCTCTACAGCGGGAGCGAACACCGGGGAGCTGTTTTTT. The chain uses TRBV7-3 and TRBJ2-2; 8 bases align to TRBD2. CDR1 and CDR2 (germline): SGHTA, FQGTGA. This CDR3 contains 16 residues. The V segment lost 4 bases and the J segment 0 bases; nucleotides outside the gene matches: 4.

This clone was seen more than once but under ten times. The CDR3 coding sequence is TGTGCCAGCAGTTACCGGGGTTATGGGCCCCAGCATTTT. Translation gives CASSYRGYGPQHF. V usage is TRBV6-5 and J usage is TRBJ1-5; D is undetermined. Germline assignment: CDR1 MNHEY and CDR2 SVGAGI. Trimming cost V 2 bases and J 9 bases, with 11 bases left between them. The CDR3 is 13 residues long.

This rearrangement joins TRBV7-2 to TRBJ2-3; D is perhaps TRBD1 (6 bases). The CDR3 runs 16 residues. V dropped 6 bases and J dropped 2 bases, with 18 bases sitting between them. The germline V gene encodes CDR1 SGHTA and CDR2 FQGNSA. The CDR3 region has the DNA TGTGCCAGCAGTCCCTTCGGGCAGGGGAACACAGATACGCAGTATTTT. Translating gives CASSPFGQGNTDTQYF.

This clone was counted only a few times. The chain has TRBV11-3 and TRBJ2-6, with 7 bases lining up with TRBD1. This CDR3 is 16 amino acids long. Germline loops: CDR1 SGHNT, CDR2 YENEEA. V shed 1 base and J 5 bases; nucleotides not matched to a gene: 5. The DNA of the CDR3 is TGTGCCAGCAGCTTAGGAAGGGGGCGCTGGGCCAACGTCCTGACTTTC. As protein: CASSLGRGRWANVLTF.

Only a few counts were recorded for this clone. The rearrangement uses TRBV7-9 and TRBJ1-4; D might be TRBD1 (5 bases). This CDR3 spans 14 amino acids. V was cut by 3 bases and J by 8 bases, with 13 bases left in between. Per germline, CDR1 SEHNR and CDR2 FQNEAQ (reference sequence). The CDR3 region is CASSFGGAEEKLFF. In nucleotides, the CDR3 is TGTGCCAGCAGCTTTGGCGGGGCGGAGGAAAAACTGTTTTTT.

CDR3 in amino acids: CASSYIVGGRFIMETQYF. Written as DNA, the CDR3 is TGTGCCAGCAGCTATATAGTGGGAGGACGTTTTATAATGGAGACCCAGTACTTC. V is TRBV5-6 and J is TRBJ2-5, with TRBD2 as a possible D gene (6 bases). The germline CDR1 and CDR2 sequences are SGHDT and YYEEEE. The CDR3 contains 18 residues. V was pared by 3 bases and J by 5 bases, with 26 bases between.

The chain has TRBV9 and TRBJ2-3; 10 nucleotides agree with TRBD2. The trim removed 3 bases at V and 9 bases at J, leaving 10 bases unmatched. The CDR3 sequence is 15 residues long. Germline V lookup: CDR1 SGDLS, CDR2 YYNGEE. The CDR3 region has the DNA TGTGCCAGCAGCGCAGCCGGAGAGACTAGCGGGACGCAGTATTTT. Translated: CASSAAGETSGTQYF.

V is TRBV5-1 and J is TRBJ2-1; 9 positions agree with TRBD2. Germline V gene lookup returns CDR1 SGHRS and CDR2 YFSETQ. V trimming: 1 base; J trimming: 6 bases; junction bases outside the gene matches: 5. CDR3 length: 15 residues. Written as DNA, the CDR3 is TGCGCCAGCAGCTTGACGGGACTAGCCGTCAATGAGCAGTTCTTC. Translating gives CASSLTGLAVNEQFF.

A few counts support this clone. The V gene is TRBV7-9, the J gene TRBJ1-4; D unresolved. Looked up from germline, CDR1 is SEHNR and CDR2 is FQNEAQ (reference sequence). This CDR3 has 14 residues. V lost 3 bases to trimming and J lost 0 bases, with 5 bases between them. CDR3 region: CASSFATTNEKLFF. The CDR3 DNA follows: TGTGCCAGCAGCTTTGCTACAACTAATGAAAAACTGTTTTTT. The variable domain in full, with the rest retrieved from reference TRBV7-9 and TRBJ1-4, is DTGVSQNPRHKITKRGQNVTFRCDPISEHNRLYWYRQTLGQGPEFLTYFQNEAQLEKSRLLSDRFSAERPKGSFSTLEIQRTEQGDSAMYLCASSFATTNEKLFFGSGTQLSVL.

This clone turned up a few times. The chain employs TRBV4-3 and TRBJ2-3, with unresolved D. The germline CDR1 and CDR2 sequences are LGHNA and YSLEER. Trimming took 0 bases from V and 2 from J, leaving 9 bases between them. CDR3 length: 15 residues. Here the CDR3 DNA reads TGCGCCAGCAGCCAAGACTACCATCCCACAGATACGCAGTATTTT. This encodes CASSQDYHPTDTQYF.

The genes are TRBV4-3 and TRBJ2-1; D uncertain. This CDR3 contains 11 residues. Germline V gives CDR1 LGHNA, CDR2 YSLEER. V was pared by 5 bases and J by 6 bases, with 5 bases between. The CDR3 is CASSFVNEQFF. The CDR3 coding sequence is TGCGCCAGCAGCTTCGTCAATGAGCAGTTCTTC.

The chain carries TRBV19 and TRBJ2-1; 9 nucleotides line up with TRBD2. J lost 2 bases, V lost 3 bases, and 5 bases had no gene match. Germline CDR1 is LNHDA and CDR2 is SQIVND (reference sequence). This CDR3 contains 16 residues. The CDR3 DNA is TGTGCCAGTAGTATCGTATTAGCGGGAGCCTACAATGAGCAGTTCTTC. It translates to CASSIVLAGAYNEQFF.

The chain couples TRBV20-1 to TRBJ2-7, with D possibly matching TRBD2 (6 bases). V was cut by 3 bases and J by 9 bases, with 9 bases left in between. The V gene's germline CDR1 is DFQATT and CDR2 SNEGSKA (reference sequence). This CDR3 has 10 amino acids. CDR3 protein: CSARLEGQYF. The CDR3 DNA is TGCAGTGCTAGGTTGGAGGGGCAGTACTTC.

The V call is TRBV7-2, the J call TRBJ2-7, with D maybe TRBD1 (6 bases). The CDR3 runs to 16 residues. V lost 5 bases and J lost 3, with 20 bases in between. Germline V lookup: CDR1 SGHTA, CDR2 FQGNSA. CDR3 coding DNA: TGTGCCAGCAGCCTGGGACCTCCGAGGGGGAACTACGAGCAGTACTTC. Its translation is CASSLGPPRGNYEQYF. Full variable domain (rest looked up from reference TRBV7-2 and TRBJ2-7): GAGVSQSPSNKVTEKGKDVELRCDPISGHTALYWYRQSLGQGLEFLIYFQGNSAPDKSGLPSDRFSAERTGGSVSTLTIQRTQQEDSAVYLCASSLGPPRGNYEQYFGPGTRLTVT.

This clone was detected a few times. This rearrangement joins TRBV9 to TRBJ2-5, with D perhaps TRBD1 (6 bases). There are 14 residues in the CDR3. Germline V gene data show CDR1 as SGDLS and CDR2 as YYNGEE. Trimming removed 4 bases from V and 0 bases from J, with 10 bases in between. The CDR3 DNA follows: TGTGCCAGCAGCCGAACAGGGTACCAAGAGACCCAGTACTTC. Amino acids: CASSRTGYQETQYF.

This clone was observed a few times. The CDR3 sequence is CASSFAGTSAYEQYF. The CDR3 bases are TGTGCCAGCAGTTTCGCCGGGACTAGCGCCTACGAGCAGTACTTC. The chain is built from TRBV28 and TRBJ2-7; 10 bases line up with TRBD2. Trimming removed 3 bases from V and 2 bases from J; junction bases left unmatched: 4. Germline-derived CDR1 and CDR2 are MDHEN and SYDVKM. This CDR3 spans 15 amino acids.

J is TRBJ1-2 and V is TRBV29-1; 9 nucleotides match TRBD1. The J segment lost 5 bases and the V segment lost 6 bases, leaving 10 bases of the junction unmatched. The CDR3 contains 14 residues. Germline CDR1 and CDR2: SQVTM and ANQGSEA. The CDR3 protein is CSVSSGQGFYGYTF. The CDR3 coding sequence is TGCAGCGTAAGCTCGGGACAGGGTTTTTATGGCTACACCTTC.

This chain uses TRBV7-6 with TRBJ2-3; D is possibly TRBD2 (5 bases). This CDR3 is 14 amino acids long. V was clipped by 6 bases and J by 2 bases, with 12 bases between them. The V gene's germline CDR1 is SGHVS and CDR2 FNYEAQ. The CDR3 loop is CASSPLTITDTQYF. For the CDR3, the DNA is TGTGCCAGCAGTCCTCTGACTATCACAGATACGCAGTATTTT. Together with reference TRBV7-6 and TRBJ2-3, the CDR3 gives the full variable domain: GAGVSQSPRYKVTKRGQDVALRCDPISGHVSLYWYRQALGQGPEFLTYFNYEAQQDKSGLPNDRFSAERPEGSISTLTIQRTEQRDSAMYRCASSPLTITDTQYFGPGTRLTVL.